This T cell receptor (beta chain) came from a study of regulatory T cells in long-lasting Graves disease. Points from the study as a whole: In persistent patients, shared public clonotypes (over 2,500) outnumbered those in new patients (approximately 880).

V was pared by 5 bases and J by 0 bases, with 7 bases of the junction left unmatched. The CDR3 spans 15 residues. Per germline, CDR1 DFQATT and CDR2 SNEGSKA (reference sequence). The table lists this clonotype with a few counts. Its antigen is undetermined. Relying on iRepertoire HTBI primers and Arm-PCR of CDR3 regions, the team built TCR beta libraries. Each CDR3 protein gets one entry after TCRdb re-called the multiplex PCR reads with MiXCR. The table lists some 500,000 distinct CDR3 sequences, less than 15% of them singletons, with roughly 10% in the top ten. Time point described: newly diagnosed GD, antithyroid drugs for less than 3 months. There was RNA extracted from PBMCs, and the TCR library was made from it. The same specimen was also included in a second study, on T cells in Graves' hyperthyroidism and ophthalmopathy. From that second work: First-round RT-PCR with HTBI primers amplified the TCR CDR3 region.

Sequencing used peripheral blood mononuclear cells (PBMCs), obtained at new diagnosis, from a patient treated with antithyroid drugs. The chain employs TRBV20-1 and TRBJ1-5, with TRBD1 matching over 7 bases. The receptor was isolated from a man aged 30-40 years with Graves disease. The CDR3 bases are TGCAGTGCTGTGGGACAGCCTTATAGCAATCAGCCCCAGCATTTT. This sequence encodes CSAVGQPYSNQPQHF.